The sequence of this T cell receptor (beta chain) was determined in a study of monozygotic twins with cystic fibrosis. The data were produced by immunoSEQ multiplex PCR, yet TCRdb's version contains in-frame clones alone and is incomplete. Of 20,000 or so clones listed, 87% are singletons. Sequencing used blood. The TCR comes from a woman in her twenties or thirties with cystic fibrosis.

CDR3 bases: TGTGCCAGCAGTTACTCTGGGCCAGGGTACACTGAAGCTTTCTTT. Protein sequence: CASSYSGPGYTEAFF. The rearrangement joins TRBV6-5 to TRBJ1-1, with D maybe TRBD1 (5 bases). This CDR3 spans 15 amino acids. Trimming shortened V by 0 bases and J by 3 bases, and 11 bases separated the two germline ends. Germline lookup yields CDR1 MNHEY and CDR2 SVGAGI.